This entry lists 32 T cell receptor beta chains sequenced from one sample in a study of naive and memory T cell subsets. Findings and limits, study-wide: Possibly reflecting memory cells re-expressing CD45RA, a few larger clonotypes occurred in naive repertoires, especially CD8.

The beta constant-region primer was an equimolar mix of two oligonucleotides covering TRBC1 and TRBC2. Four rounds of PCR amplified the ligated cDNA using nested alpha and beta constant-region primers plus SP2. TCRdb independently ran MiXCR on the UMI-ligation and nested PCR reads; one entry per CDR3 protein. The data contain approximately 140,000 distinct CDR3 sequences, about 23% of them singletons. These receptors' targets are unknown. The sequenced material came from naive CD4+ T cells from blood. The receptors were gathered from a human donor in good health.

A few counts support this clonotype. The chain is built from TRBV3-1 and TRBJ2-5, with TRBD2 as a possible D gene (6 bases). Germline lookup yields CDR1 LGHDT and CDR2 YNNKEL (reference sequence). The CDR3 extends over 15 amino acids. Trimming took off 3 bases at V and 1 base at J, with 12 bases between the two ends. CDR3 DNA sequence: TGTGCCAGCAGCCACCCCGGGACTCGCCAAGAGACCCAGTACTTC. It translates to CASSHPGTRQETQYF.

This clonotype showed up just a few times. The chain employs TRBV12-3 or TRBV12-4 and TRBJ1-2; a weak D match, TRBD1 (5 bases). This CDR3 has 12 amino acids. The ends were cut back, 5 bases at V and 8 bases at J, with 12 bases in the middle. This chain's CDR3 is CASSPGPGGYTF. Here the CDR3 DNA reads TGTGCCAGCAGTCCGGGGCCAGGAGGCTACACCTTC.

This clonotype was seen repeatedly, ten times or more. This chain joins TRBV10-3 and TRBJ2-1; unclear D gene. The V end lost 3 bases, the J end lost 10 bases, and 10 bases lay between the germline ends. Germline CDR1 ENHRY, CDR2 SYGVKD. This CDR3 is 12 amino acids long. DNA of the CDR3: TGTGCCATCAGTGATGGGTTAGGAGAGCAGTTCTTC. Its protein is CAISDGLGEQFF.

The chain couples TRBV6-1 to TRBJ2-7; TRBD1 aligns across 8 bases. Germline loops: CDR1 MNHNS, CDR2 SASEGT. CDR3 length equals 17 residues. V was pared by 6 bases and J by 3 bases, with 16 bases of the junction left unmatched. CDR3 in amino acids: CASSLGSRQGRVYEQYF. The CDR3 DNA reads TGTGCCAGCAGCCTAGGGTCAAGACAGGGGCGCGTCTACGAGCAGTACTTC.

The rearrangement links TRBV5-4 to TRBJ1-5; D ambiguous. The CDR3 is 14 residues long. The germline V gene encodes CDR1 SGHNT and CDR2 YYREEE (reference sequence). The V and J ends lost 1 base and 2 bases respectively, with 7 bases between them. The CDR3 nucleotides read TGTGCCAGCAGCTTGCAAACCCGCAATCAGCCCCAGCATTTT. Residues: CASSLQTRNQPQHF.

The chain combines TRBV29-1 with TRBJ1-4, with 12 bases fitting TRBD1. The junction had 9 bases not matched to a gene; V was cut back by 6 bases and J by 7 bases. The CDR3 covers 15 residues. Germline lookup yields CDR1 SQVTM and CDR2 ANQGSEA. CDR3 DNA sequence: TGCAGCGTCCGGGACAGGGGGCTTCCGGGTGAAAAACTGTTTTTT. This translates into CSVRDRGLPGEKLFF.

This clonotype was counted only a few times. Here the CDR3 reads CASSLALGANEKLFF. CDR3 nucleotide sequence: TGTGCCAGCAGTTTAGCGCTGGGAGCTAATGAAAAACTGTTTTTT. V and J are TRBV12-3 or TRBV12-4 and TRBJ1-4, with no clear D. The germline V and J ends were trimmed by 0 bases and 3 bases, with 8 bases remaining between them. The CDR3 has 15 amino acids.

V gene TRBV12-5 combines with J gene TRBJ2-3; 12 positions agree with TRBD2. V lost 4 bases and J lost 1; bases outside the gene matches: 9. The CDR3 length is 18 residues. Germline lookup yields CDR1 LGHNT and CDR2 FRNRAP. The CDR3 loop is CASGSGLAGTFGTDTQYF. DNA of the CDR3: TGTGCTAGTGGTTCAGGACTAGCGGGGACCTTTGGCACAGATACGCAGTATTTT.

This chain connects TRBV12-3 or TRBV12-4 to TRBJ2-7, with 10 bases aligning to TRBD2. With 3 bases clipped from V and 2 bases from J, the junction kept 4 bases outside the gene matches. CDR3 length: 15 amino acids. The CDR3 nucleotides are TGTGCCAGCAGTTTTAGCGGGAGGATGGCCTACGAGCAGTACTTC. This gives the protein CASSFSGRMAYEQYF.

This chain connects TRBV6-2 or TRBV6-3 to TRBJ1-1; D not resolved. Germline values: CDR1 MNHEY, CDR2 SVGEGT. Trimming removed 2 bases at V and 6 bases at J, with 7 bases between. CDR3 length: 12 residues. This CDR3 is CASSYRVAEAFF. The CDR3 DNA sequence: TGTGCCAGCAGTTACAGGGTCGCTGAAGCTTTCTTT.

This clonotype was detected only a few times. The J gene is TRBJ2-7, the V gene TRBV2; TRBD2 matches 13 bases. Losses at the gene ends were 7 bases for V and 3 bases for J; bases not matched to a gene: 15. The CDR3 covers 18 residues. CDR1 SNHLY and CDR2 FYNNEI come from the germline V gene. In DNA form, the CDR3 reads TGTGCCAGCAATCAAGGACTAGCGGGAGTCCGGCCCCGCTACGAGCAGTACTTC. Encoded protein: CASNQGLAGVRPRYEQYF.

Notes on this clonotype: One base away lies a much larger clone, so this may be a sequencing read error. The CDR3 loop reads CSVRRESYDEQFF. The CDR3 bases are TGCAGCGTTCGGAGGGAATCCTACGATGAGCAGTTCTTC. The chain links TRBV29-1 to TRBJ2-1, with a weak D call TRBD2 (6 bases). CDR3 size: 13 residues. The germline gives CDR1 SQVTM, CDR2 ANQGSEA.

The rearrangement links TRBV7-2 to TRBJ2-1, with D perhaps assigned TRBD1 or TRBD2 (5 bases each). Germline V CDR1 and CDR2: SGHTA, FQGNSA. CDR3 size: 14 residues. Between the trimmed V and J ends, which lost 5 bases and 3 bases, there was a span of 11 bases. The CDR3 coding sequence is TGTGCCAGCAGCCCCGAGGGGCGCTACAATGAGCAGTTCTTC. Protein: CASSPEGRYNEQFF. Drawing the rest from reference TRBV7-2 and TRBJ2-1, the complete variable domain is GAGVSQSPSNKVTEKGKDVELRCDPISGHTALYWYRQSLGQGLEFLIYFQGNSAPDKSGLPSDRFSAERTGGSVSTLTIQRTQQEDSAVYLCASSPEGRYNEQFFGPGTRLTVL.

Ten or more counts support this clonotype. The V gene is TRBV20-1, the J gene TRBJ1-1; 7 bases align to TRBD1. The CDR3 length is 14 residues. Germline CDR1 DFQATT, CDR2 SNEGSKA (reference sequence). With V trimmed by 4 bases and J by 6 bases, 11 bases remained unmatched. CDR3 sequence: CSAKRAGQDAEAFF. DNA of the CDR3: TGCAGTGCTAAGCGGGCTGGACAGGACGCTGAAGCTTTCTTT.

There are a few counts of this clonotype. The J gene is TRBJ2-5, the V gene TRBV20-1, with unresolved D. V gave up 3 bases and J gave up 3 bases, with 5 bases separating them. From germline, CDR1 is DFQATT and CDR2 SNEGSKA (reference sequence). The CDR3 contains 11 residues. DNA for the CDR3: TGCAGTGCTAGGTTGGAAGAGACCCAGTACTTC. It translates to CSARLEETQYF.

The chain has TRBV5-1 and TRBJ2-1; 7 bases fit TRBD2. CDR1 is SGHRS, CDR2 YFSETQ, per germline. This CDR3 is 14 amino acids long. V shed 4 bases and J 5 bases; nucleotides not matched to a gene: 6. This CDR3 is CASSPGTTHNEQFF. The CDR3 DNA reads TGCGCCAGCAGCCCCGGGACTACCCACAATGAGCAGTTCTTC.

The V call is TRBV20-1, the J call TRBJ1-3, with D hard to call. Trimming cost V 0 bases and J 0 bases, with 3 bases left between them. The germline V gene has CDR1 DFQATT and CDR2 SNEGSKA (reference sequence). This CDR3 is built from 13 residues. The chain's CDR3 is CSARDGSGNTIYF. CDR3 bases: TGCAGTGCTAGAGACGGCTCTGGAAACACCATATATTTT.

This chain's CDR3 is CASRKDYSGNTIYF. For the CDR3, the DNA is TGTGCCAGCCGGAAAGATTACTCTGGAAACACCATATATTTT. The chain is built from TRBV7-2 and TRBJ1-3; D gene uncertain. The V end was cut by 8 bases, the J end by 0 bases, with 11 bases between. This CDR3 comprises 14 residues. Germline V gives CDR1 SGHTA, CDR2 FQGNSA.

The CDR3 reads CASSIVQGVNEQFF. The DNA for the CDR3 is TGTGCCAGTAGTATAGTCCAGGGGGTGAATGAGCAGTTCTTC. The chain has TRBV19 and TRBJ2-1, with 7 bases matching TRBD1. V gave up 1 base and J gave up 7 bases; unmatched junction bases: 4. Germline assignment: CDR1 LNHDA and CDR2 SQIVND (reference sequence). The CDR3 spans 14 residues.

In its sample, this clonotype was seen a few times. The CDR3 reads CASRPTGASEQFF. The CDR3 region has the DNA TGTGCCAGCAGACCGACAGGGGCCAGTGAGCAGTTCTTC. V gene TRBV6-5 combines with J gene TRBJ2-1, with 8 bases fitting TRBD1. The CDR3 spans 13 residues. Germline CDR1 and CDR2: MNHEY and SVGAGI. With V trimmed by 6 bases and J by 9 bases, 7 bases remained unmatched.

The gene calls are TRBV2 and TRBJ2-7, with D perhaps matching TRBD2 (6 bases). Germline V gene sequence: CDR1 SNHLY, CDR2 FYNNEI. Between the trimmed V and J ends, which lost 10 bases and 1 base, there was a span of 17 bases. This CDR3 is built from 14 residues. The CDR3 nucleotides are TGTGCCAACCGGGCGGGACGGCAGTCCTACGAGCAGTACTTC. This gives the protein CANRAGRQSYEQYF.

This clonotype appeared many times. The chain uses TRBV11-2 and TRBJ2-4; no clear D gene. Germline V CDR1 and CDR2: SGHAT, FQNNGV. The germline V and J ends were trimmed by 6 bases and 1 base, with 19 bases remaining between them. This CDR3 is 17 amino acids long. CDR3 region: CASRKPGSPAAKNIQYF. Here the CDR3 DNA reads TGTGCCAGCAGGAAACCCGGGTCCCCGGCGGCCAAAAACATTCAGTACTTC.

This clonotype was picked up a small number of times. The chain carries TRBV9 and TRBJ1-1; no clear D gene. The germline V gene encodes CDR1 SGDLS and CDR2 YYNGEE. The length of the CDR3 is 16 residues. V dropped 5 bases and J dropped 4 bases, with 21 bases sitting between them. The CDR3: CASRNPPDGWSTEAFF. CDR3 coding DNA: TGTGCCAGCAGGAACCCCCCGGACGGGTGGAGCACTGAAGCTTTCTTT.

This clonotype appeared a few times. The CDR3 protein is CASSLEGVDIQYF. In nucleotides, the CDR3 is TGCGCCAGCAGCTTGGAGGGGGTTGACATTCAGTACTTC. The rearrangement uses TRBV5-1 and TRBJ2-4; possible D gene TRBD1, 6 bases. Germline values: CDR1 SGHRS, CDR2 YFSETQ. With 0 bases removed from V and 8 bases from J, the gap between germline ends came to 9 bases. This CDR3 spans 13 amino acids.

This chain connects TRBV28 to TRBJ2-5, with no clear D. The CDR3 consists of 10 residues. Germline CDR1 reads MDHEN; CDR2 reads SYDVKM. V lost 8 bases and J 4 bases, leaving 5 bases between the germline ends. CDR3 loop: CASSLETQYF. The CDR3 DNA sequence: TGTGCCAGCTCCCTAGAGACCCAGTACTTC.

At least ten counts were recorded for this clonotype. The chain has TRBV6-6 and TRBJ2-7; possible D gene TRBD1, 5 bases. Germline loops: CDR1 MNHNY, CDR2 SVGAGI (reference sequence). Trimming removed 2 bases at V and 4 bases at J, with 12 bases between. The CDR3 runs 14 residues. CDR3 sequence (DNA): TGTGCCAGCAGTTACGCCAGGGTTGGATACGAGCAGTACTTC. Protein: CASSYARVGYEQYF.

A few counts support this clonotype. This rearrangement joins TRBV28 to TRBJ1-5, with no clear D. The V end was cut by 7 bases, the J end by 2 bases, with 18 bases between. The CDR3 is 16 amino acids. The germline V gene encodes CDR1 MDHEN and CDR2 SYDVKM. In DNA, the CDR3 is TGTGCCAGCACCACCTGGGAGGGAGGCGGCAATCAGCCCCAGCATTTT. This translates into CASTTWEGGGNQPQHF.

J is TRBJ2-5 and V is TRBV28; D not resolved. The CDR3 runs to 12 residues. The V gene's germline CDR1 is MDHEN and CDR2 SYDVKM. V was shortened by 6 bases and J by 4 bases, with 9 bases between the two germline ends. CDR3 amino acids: CASRQAGETQYF. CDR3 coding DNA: TGTGCCAGCAGGCAAGCAGGAGAGACCCAGTACTTC.

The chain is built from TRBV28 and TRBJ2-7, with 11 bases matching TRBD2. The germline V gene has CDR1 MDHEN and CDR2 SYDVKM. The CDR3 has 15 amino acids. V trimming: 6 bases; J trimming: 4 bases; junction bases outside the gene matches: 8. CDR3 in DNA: TGTGCCAGCAGCCCCGCCGGGACTAGCGGTTACGAGCAGTACTTC. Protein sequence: CASSPAGTSGYEQYF.

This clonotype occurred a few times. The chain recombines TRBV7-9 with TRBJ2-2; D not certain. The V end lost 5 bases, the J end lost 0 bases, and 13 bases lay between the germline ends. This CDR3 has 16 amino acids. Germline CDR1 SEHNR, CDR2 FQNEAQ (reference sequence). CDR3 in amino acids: CASSRSNRANTGELFF. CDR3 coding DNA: TGTGCCAGCAGCCGGTCGAACCGCGCGAACACCGGGGAGCTGTTTTTT.

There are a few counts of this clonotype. In DNA, the CDR3 is TGTGCCAGCAGCTTATTTTCCTACGAGCAGTACTTC. Amino acids: CASSLFSYEQYF. V is TRBV7-9 and J is TRBJ2-7; D is uncertain. Germline values: CDR1 SEHNR, CDR2 FQNEAQ (reference sequence). The CDR3 has 12 residues. Trimming cost V 2 bases and J 1 base, with 3 bases left between them.

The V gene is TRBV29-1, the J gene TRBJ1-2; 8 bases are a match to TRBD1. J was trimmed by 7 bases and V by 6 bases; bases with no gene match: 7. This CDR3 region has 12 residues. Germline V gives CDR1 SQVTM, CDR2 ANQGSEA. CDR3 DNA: TGCAGCGTCGGAAGGACAGGGACTGGCTACACCTTC. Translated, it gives CSVGRTGTGYTF.